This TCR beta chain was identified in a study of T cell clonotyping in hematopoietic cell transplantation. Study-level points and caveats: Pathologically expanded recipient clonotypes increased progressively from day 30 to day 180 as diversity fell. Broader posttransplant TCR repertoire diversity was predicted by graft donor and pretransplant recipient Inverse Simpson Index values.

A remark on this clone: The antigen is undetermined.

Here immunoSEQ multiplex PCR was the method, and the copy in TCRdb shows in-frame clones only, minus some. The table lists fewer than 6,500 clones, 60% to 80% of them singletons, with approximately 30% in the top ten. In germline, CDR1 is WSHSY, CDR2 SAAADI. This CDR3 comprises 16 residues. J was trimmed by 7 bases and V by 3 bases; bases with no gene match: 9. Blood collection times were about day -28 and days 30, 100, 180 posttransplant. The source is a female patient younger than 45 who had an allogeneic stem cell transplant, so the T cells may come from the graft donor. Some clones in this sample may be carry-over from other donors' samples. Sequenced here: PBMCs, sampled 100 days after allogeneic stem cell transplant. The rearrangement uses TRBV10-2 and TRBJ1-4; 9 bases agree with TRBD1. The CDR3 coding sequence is TGCGCCAGCAGTGAATCCCTGACAGGGGGAGGTGAAAAACTGTTTTTT. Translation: CASSESLTGGGEKLFF.